This T cell receptor (beta chain) was sequenced in a study of naive and memory T cell subsets. Four PCR rounds used nested alpha and beta constant region primers plus the SP2 primer. TCRdb independently ran MiXCR on the 5' RACE reads; one entry per CDR3 protein. Here the sample spans roughly 60,000 distinct CDR3 sequences, 5.5% to 8.5% being singletons. The germline V and J ends were trimmed by 4 bases and 4 bases, with 10 bases remaining between them. This CDR3 has 12 amino acids. Per germline, CDR1 DFQATT and CDR2 SNEGSKA (reference sequence). TCR cDNA received a 3' ligated oligonucleotide that carried a UMI. This clonotype was seen many times.

This rearrangement joins TRBV20-1 to TRBJ1-2; unclear D gene. This receptor was taken from a male donor in good health. The CDR3 region is CSAMEPLYGYTF. DNA of the CDR3: TGCAGTGCTATGGAGCCCCTCTATGGCTACACCTTC.